Listed below are T cell receptor beta chains from one sample, sequenced in a study of blood T cell repertoires in COVID-19. Sequencing was performed with immunoSEQ multiplex PCR; in TCRdb, only in-frame clones are kept and a portion is missing. The table lists some 100,000 clones, more than 75% of them singletons. What was sequenced was peripheral blood. The receptors were gathered from a man aged 45-60 years with acute or convalescent COVID-19. CDR3s leave out the opening cysteine and the closing phenylalanine or tryptophan. Each record gives: J gene, V gene, D gene, CDR3 protein. D genes are given only for firm matches.

>TRBJ2-2|TRBV20-1|.
SASAGRTGELF
>TRBJ2-2|TRBV9|.
ASSTKPGGGANTGELF
>TRBJ2-1|TRBV19|.
ASSMGLSNEQF
>TRBJ2-7|TRBV3-1/TRBV3-2|TRBD2
ASSPGLAGNSYEQY
>TRBJ1-1|TRBV11-3|TRBD1
ASSLGAGTGWGNTEAF
>TRBJ2-7|TRBV21-1|.
ASSRPQGPSRHEQY
>TRBJ1-1|TRBV27|.
ASSSYWRDTEAF
>TRBJ1-6|TRBV7-8|TRBD1
ASSLLPQGAISPLH
>TRBJ2-1|TRBV29-1|.
SVGSFNEQF
>TRBJ2-2|TRBV4-1|TRBD1
ASSQGGQGRNTGELF
>TRBJ2-7|TRBV5-5|TRBD2
ASSRTSGPYEQY
>TRBJ1-1|TRBV5-1|.
ASSLAGGKNTEAF
>TRBJ2-7|TRBV19|.
ASSMHSSYEQY
>TRBJ2-7|TRBV6-5|TRBD1
ASSYVQGSSYEQY
>TRBJ1-2|TRBV24-1|TRBD1
ATSEAGTGDKGYT
>TRBJ2-3|TRBV3-1/TRBV3-2|TRBD2
ASSQDIAGVTDTQY
>TRBJ2-2|TRBV6-5|.
ASKGVGELF
>TRBJ2-1|TRBV7-3|TRBD2
ASSLGAGSPPRYNEQF
>TRBJ2-7|TRBV27|.
ASSLSVSGPFQNEQY
>TRBJ1-6|TRBV18|.
ASSVQAADSPLH
>TRBJ2-2|TRBV19|.
ASSNFRRRYTGELF
>TRBJ2-3|TRBV10-3|TRBD2
AIRLAGASTDTQY
>TRBJ1-5|TRBV2|TRBD1
ASSEGQGVRRPQH
>TRBJ2-6|TRBV28|.
ASSFVVGAGANVLT
>TRBJ2-7|TRBV14|TRBD2
ASSLLAGGSYEQY
>TRBJ2-1|TRBV7-6|.
ASSLEVRYNEQF
>TRBJ2-4|TRBV25-1|TRBD1
ASGRQGGGNIQY
>TRBJ2-2|TRBV14|TRBD2
ASSPMGGLAGDFGELF
>TRBJ2-1|TRBV3-1/TRBV3-2|TRBD2
ASSQEPLAGNNEQF
>TRBJ2-1|TRBV7-9|.
ASSLRQGGFNEQF
>TRBJ1-5|TRBV19|.
ASSMDGGNQPQH
>TRBJ2-3|TRBV24-1|TRBD2
ATSPSGVSTDTQY
>TRBJ1-2|TRBV27|.
ASSLPPPGVYGYT
>TRBJ2-7|TRBV6-5|TRBD1
ASRPWTGVYEQY
>TRBJ2-2|TRBV10-1|.
ASSEAGGTGELF
>TRBJ2-3|TRBV6-5|TRBD1
ASSYGVTGGDTQY
>TRBJ2-5|TRBV3-1/TRBV3-2|.
ASSHRGFGQETQY
>TRBJ1-1|TRBV9|TRBD1
ASSPTGQGNTEAF
>TRBJ2-7|TRBV9|TRBD1
ASSVVVRVRMQRQGARYEQY
>TRBJ2-7|TRBV5-1|TRBD2
ASSSIPGLAGGWEQY
>TRBJ2-5|TRBV5-1|TRBD2
ASSLAGGQRETQY
>TRBJ2-4|TRBV5-1|TRBD2
ASSLAGGENIQY
>TRBJ2-1|TRBV10-3|TRBD1
AISEGTAANEQF
>TRBJ2-2|TRBV7-9|.
ASSSFVGSGTGELF
>TRBJ1-5|TRBV19|.
ASTYTAGGNQPQH
>TRBJ2-1|TRBV7-7|TRBD2
ASSLAPSGIAYNEQF
>TRBJ1-1|TRBV7-9|.
ASSLSGRRYTEAF
>TRBJ1-6|TRBV28|TRBD1
ASRSGGESPLH
>TRBJ1-2|TRBV7-9|.
ASSLGQIEGRNGYT